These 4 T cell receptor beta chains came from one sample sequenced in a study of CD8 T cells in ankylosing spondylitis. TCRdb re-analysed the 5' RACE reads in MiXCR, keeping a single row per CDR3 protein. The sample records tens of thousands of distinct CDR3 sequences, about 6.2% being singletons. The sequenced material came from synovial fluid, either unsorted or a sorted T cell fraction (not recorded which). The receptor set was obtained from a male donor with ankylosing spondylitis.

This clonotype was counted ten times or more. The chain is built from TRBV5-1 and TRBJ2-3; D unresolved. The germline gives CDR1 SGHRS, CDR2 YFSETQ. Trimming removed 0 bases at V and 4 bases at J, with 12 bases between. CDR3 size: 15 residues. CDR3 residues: CASSLVEPLPDTQYF. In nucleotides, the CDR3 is TGCGCCAGCAGCTTGGTGGAGCCTCTTCCAGATACGCAGTATTTT.

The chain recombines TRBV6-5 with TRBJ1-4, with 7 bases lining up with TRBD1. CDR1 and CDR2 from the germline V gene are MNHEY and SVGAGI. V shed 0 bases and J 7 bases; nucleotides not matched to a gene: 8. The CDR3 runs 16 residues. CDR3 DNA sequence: TGTGCCAGCAGTTACTCGAGGCAGGGGGTTGGTGAAAAACTGTTTTTT. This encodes CASSYSRQGVGEKLFF.

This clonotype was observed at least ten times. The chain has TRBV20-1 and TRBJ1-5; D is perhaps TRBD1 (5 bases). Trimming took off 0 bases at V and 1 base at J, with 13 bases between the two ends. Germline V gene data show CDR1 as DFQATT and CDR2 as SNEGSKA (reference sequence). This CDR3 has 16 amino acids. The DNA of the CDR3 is TGCAGTGCTAGAGATGGAGGGAGGGGAAGCAATCAGCCCCAGCATTTT. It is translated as CSARDGGRGSNQPQHF.

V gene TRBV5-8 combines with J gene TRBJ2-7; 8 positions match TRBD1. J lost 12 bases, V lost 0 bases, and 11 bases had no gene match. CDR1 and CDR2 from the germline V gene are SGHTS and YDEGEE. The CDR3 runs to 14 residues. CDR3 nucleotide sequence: TGTGCCAGCAGCTTGGGCTGGCAGGGGGCGCAGGGGTACTTC. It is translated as CASSLGWQGAQGYF. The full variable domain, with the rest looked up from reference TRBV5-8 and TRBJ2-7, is EAGVTQSPTHLIKTRGQQATLRCSPISGHTSVYWYQQALGLGLQFLLWYDEGEERNRGNFPPRFSGRQFPNYSSELNVNALELEDSALYLCASSLGWQGAQGYFGPGTRLTVT.